This T cell receptor (beta chain) was documented in a study of CD8 T cells in Susac syndrome. The CDR3 sequence is 17 residues long. V gave up 0 bases and J gave up 2 bases, with 17 bases separating them. Looked up from germline, CDR1 is MNHEY and CDR2 is SVGAGI. About 0.45 to 1 ug RNA was reverse transcribed with random hexamers. TCRdb analysed the immunoSEQ multiplex PCR reads with MiXCR anew, one entry per CDR3 protein. The sample records approximately 190,000 distinct CDR3 sequences, around 93% being singletons. Input material: CD4+ T cells from PBMCs. The receptor was derived from a human donor in good health. The chain recombines TRBV6-5 with TRBJ2-7, with D possibly being TRBD1 or TRBD2 (6 bases each). CDR3 amino acids: CASSYSMSRGVPYEQYF. In DNA, the CDR3 is TGTGCCAGCAGTTACTCGATGTCAAGGGGGGTCCCCTACGAGCAGTACTTC.